Listed here are 16 T cell receptor beta chains from one sample, sequenced in a study of cytomegalovirus exposure and HLA in healthy donors. Vbeta (60) and Jbeta (13) primers were used in the PCR. Generated by immunoSEQ multiplex PCR, the TCRdb table keeps only in-frame clones and is missing some. The sample contains 150,000 to 200,000 clones, 65% to 85% of which appear only once. Sequenced material: PBMCs. The receptors shown here come from a male donor in good health and CMV-seropositive.

The chain carries TRBV2 and TRBJ2-2; D perhaps matches TRBD1 (5 bases). This CDR3 has 14 amino acids. The V and J ends lost 7 bases and 0 bases respectively, with 9 bases between them. The germline CDR1 and CDR2 sequences are SNHLY and FYNNEI. CDR3 DNA sequence: TGTGCCAGCACACAGGAAGCGAACACCGGGGAGCTGTTTTTT. Encoded protein: CASTQEANTGELFF. Variable domain in full (rest from reference TRBV2 and TRBJ2-2): EPEVTQTPSHQVTQMGQEVILRCVPISNHLYFYWYRQILGQKVEFLVSFYNNEISEKSEIFDDQFSVERPDGSNFTLKIRSTKLEDSAMYFCASTQEANTGELFFGEGSRLTVL.

The chain is built from TRBV6-9 and TRBJ2-7; D call uncertain. CDR1 and CDR2 from the germline V gene are MNHGY and SVAAGI. The V end was cut by 5 bases, the J end by 1 base, with 9 bases between. This CDR3 has 13 residues. The CDR3 DNA reads as TGTGCCAGCAGTCCAACACCGTCCTACGAGCAGTACTTC. Protein product: CASSPTPSYEQYF.

This chain connects TRBV6-1 to TRBJ2-7; 12 nucleotides agree with TRBD2. CDR3 size: 19 residues. From germline, CDR1 is MNHNS and CDR2 SASEGT. V was clipped by 1 base and J by 3 bases; unmatched bases: 13. In nucleotides, the CDR3 is TGTGCCAGCAGTGAAGGAGTGGGCCAACTAGCGGGAGGAGTCTACGAGCAGTACTTC. As protein: CASSEGVGQLAGGVYEQYF.

The chain uses TRBV6-1 and TRBJ1-5; no definite D call. Deletions cut 3 bases from V and 6 bases from J, with 9 bases between. The CDR3 covers 13 residues. Per germline, CDR1 MNHNS and CDR2 SASEGT. The CDR3 DNA follows: TGTGCCAGCAGTGAGGAGGTACGTCAGCCCCAGCATTTT. Amino acids: CASSEEVRQPQHF.

The J gene is TRBJ2-3, the V gene TRBV27; 10 nucleotides agree with TRBD2. Trimming at V came to 2 bases and at J to 3 bases, leaving 8 bases not matched to a gene. CDR1 is MNHEY, CDR2 SMNVEV, per germline (reference sequence). The CDR3 has 17 residues. The DNA for the CDR3 is TGTGCCAGCAGTTTAGGGGTCCTAGCGGGAGTGACAGATACGCAGTATTTT. It codes for CASSLGVLAGVTDTQYF.

This clone was picked up a small number of times. This chain joins TRBV5-1 and TRBJ1-3; D is uncertain. This CDR3 is built from 16 residues. Germline values: CDR1 SGHRS, CDR2 YFSETQ. The V and J ends lost 4 bases and 4 bases respectively, with 18 bases between them. This chain's CDR3 is CASSTSLAPAGNTIYF. CDR3 bases: TGCGCCAGCAGCACGTCCCTAGCCCCGGCGGGAAACACCATATATTTT. Drawing the rest from reference TRBV5-1 and TRBJ1-3, the complete variable domain is KAGVTQTPRYLIKTRGQQVTLSCSPISGHRSVSWYQQTPGQGLQFLFEYFSETQRNKGNFPGRFSGRQFSNSRSEMNVSTLELGDSALYLCASSTSLAPAGNTIYFGEGSWLTVV.

The V call is TRBV30, the J call TRBJ1-1; D remains ambiguous. The V gene's germline CDR1 is GTSNPN and CDR2 SVGIG (reference sequence). Trimming shortened V by 0 bases and J by 3 bases, and 8 bases separated the two germline ends. The CDR3 loop spans 13 amino acids. DNA of the CDR3: TGTGCCTGGAGTGTACAAACAGACACTGAAGCTTTCTTT. Protein sequence: CAWSVQTDTEAFF.

This clone was seen more than once but under ten times. The V and J genes are TRBV25-1 and TRBJ2-7; D is perhaps TRBD1 (6 bases). This CDR3 has 12 residues. The ends were cut back, 5 bases at V and 7 bases at J, with 12 bases in the middle. Germline values: CDR1 MGHDK, CDR2 SYGVNS. CDR3 nucleotides: TGTGCCAGCAGTTACGGGCAGGGGGAGCAGTACTTC. This codes for CASSYGQGEQYF.

The CDR3 protein is CASSLARGVGEQYF. The CDR3 DNA reads TGTGCCAGCAGCCTCGCCCGGGGGGTAGGCGAGCAGTACTTC. The rearrangement joins TRBV5-4 to TRBJ2-7; 7 bases line up with TRBD2. The CDR3 is 14 amino acids. CDR1 is SGHNT, CDR2 YYREEE, per germline (reference sequence). Losses at the gene ends were 4 bases for V and 6 bases for J; bases not matched to a gene: 10.

This clone was seen only once. J is TRBJ2-2 and V is TRBV10-3; TRBD1 is a possible D gene (5 bases). Looked up from germline, CDR1 is ENHRY and CDR2 is SYGVKD. CDR3 length equals 11 residues. V gave up 10 bases and J gave up 7 bases, with 10 bases separating them. The DNA of the CDR3 is TGTGCCACCCAGGGAATCGGGGAGCTGTTTTTT. It encodes CATQGIGELFF.

V usage is TRBV6-5 and J usage is TRBJ1-5; 10 positions match TRBD1. Germline values: CDR1 MNHEY, CDR2 SVGAGI. V lost 5 bases, J lost 7 bases, and 8 bases stayed unmatched. This CDR3 contains 15 residues. CDR3 residues: CASSPGTGVMQPQHF. The CDR3 DNA sequence: TGTGCCAGCAGTCCCGGGACAGGGGTAATGCAGCCCCAGCATTTT.

This clone turned up a few times. The rearrangement joins TRBV6-6 to TRBJ2-1, with 7 nucleotides matching TRBD2. This CDR3 region has 15 residues. With V trimmed by 6 bases and J by 9 bases, 14 bases remained unmatched. Germline V gives CDR1 MNHNY, CDR2 SVGAGI (reference sequence). The CDR3 bases are TGTGCCAGCAGAGTGGGGACGGGAGGCCGAAGTGAGCAGTTCTTC. It codes for CASRVGTGGRSEQFF.

The chain has TRBV11-3 and TRBJ2-6, with 7 bases that match TRBD1. There are 12 residues in the CDR3. Germline V gene data show CDR1 as SGHNT and CDR2 as YENEEA. The junction had 8 bases not matched to a gene; V was cut back by 6 bases and J by 15 bases. The CDR3 sequence: CASRLSGGALTF. In DNA, the CDR3 is TGTGCCAGCAGGTTATCAGGGGGTGCCCTGACTTTC.

The chain employs TRBV30 and TRBJ1-2; 8 positions agree with TRBD1. The junction had 3 bases not matched to a gene; V was cut back by 2 bases and J by 4 bases. The CDR3 spans 13 residues. From germline, CDR1 is GTSNPN and CDR2 SVGIG (reference sequence). The CDR3 coding sequence is TGTGCCTGGAGTCGGGACAGGCCCTATGGCTACACCTTC. Translating gives CAWSRDRPYGYTF.

The chain carries TRBV30 and TRBJ2-5; D perhaps matches TRBD1 (6 bases). The CDR3 length is 13 residues. The V gene lost 3 bases and the J gene lost 3 bases, with 11 bases spanning the gap. Germline V lookup: CDR1 GTSNPN, CDR2 SVGIG (reference sequence). The CDR3 spells CAWSRGFEETQYF. The CDR3, as DNA: TGTGCCTGGAGCAGGGGTTTTGAAGAGACCCAGTACTTC.

This clone was observed a few times. The chain links TRBV30 to TRBJ2-1, with 9 bases lining up with TRBD2. Germline lookup yields CDR1 GTSNPN and CDR2 SVGIG (reference sequence). The CDR3 sequence is 13 residues long. Trimming at V came to 2 bases and at J to 10 bases, leaving 6 bases not matched to a gene. CDR3 bases: TGTGCCTGGAGTAGGCGGGAGGGCATGGAGCAGTTCTTC. It codes for CAWSRREGMEQFF.